The 17 T cell receptor beta chains below come from one sample, sequenced in a study of cytomegalovirus exposure and HLA in healthy donors. The primer mix had 60 Vbeta and 13 Jbeta primers. Some clones are missing from TCRdb's copy, which holds only in-frame ones; the method was immunoSEQ multiplex PCR. The sample shows about 140,000 clones, 66% of them seen only once. The sample was PBMCs. These receptors all come from a woman aged 55-75 years in good health and CMV-seronegative.

The V and J genes are TRBV7-9 and TRBJ1-1, with D possibly TRBD1 on 6 matching bases. V was clipped by 3 bases and J by 4 bases, with 12 bases between them. Germline CDR1 and CDR2: SEHNR and FQNEAQ (reference sequence). The CDR3 consists of 14 residues. The CDR3 loop reads CASSLTGPPTEAFF. The CDR3 nucleotides read TGTGCCAGCAGCTTGACAGGTCCTCCCACTGAAGCTTTCTTT. Looking up the rest from reference TRBV7-9 and TRBJ1-1 gives the full variable domain: DTGVSQNPRHKITKRGQNVTFRCDPISEHNRLYWYRQTLGQGPEFLTYFQNEAQLEKSRLLSDRFSAERPKGSFSTLEIQRTEQGDSAMYLCASSLTGPPTEAFFGQGTRLTVV.

J is TRBJ2-7 and V is TRBV29-1; 10 positions agree with TRBD2. Germline assignment: CDR1 SQVTM and CDR2 ANQGSEA. The CDR3 extends over 15 amino acids. The V segment lost 7 bases and the J segment 5 bases; nucleotides outside the gene matches: 14. The CDR3 region has the DNA TGCAGCGCAAAGACCTTAGCGGGAGGTACTGACGAGCAGTACTTC. The encoded protein is CSAKTLAGGTDEQYF.

V gene TRBV7-2 combines with J gene TRBJ2-2; no reliable D call. The CDR3 consists of 15 residues. CDR1 is SGHTA, CDR2 FQGNSA, per germline. The V and J ends lost 5 bases and 5 bases respectively, with 15 bases between them. CDR3 in DNA: TGTGCCAGCAGCCCTGCCCTCGTCAGGACCGGGGAGCTGTTTTTT. Translation gives CASSPALVRTGELFF.

CDR3 sequence: CATSRSGLAGSYEQYF. The DNA for the CDR3 is TGTGCCACCAGCAGATCCGGACTAGCGGGAAGCTACGAGCAGTACTTC. The V gene is TRBV15, the J gene TRBJ2-7; 12 positions agree with TRBD2. The CDR3 extends over 16 amino acids. Per germline, CDR1 LNHNV and CDR2 YYDKDF (reference sequence). V trimming: 2 bases; J trimming: 3 bases; junction bases outside the gene matches: 5.

J is TRBJ2-7 and V is TRBV7-8, with 11 positions matching TRBD1. The trim removed 5 bases at V and 4 bases at J, leaving 7 bases unmatched. Germline assignment: CDR1 SGHVS and CDR2 FQNEAQ. The CDR3 is 15 residues long. CDR3 DNA: TGTGCCAGCAGCCCGGGACAGGGGGGACCTTACGAGCAGTACTTC. This gives the protein CASSPGQGGPYEQYF.

V usage is TRBV5-4 and J usage is TRBJ2-1; D gene ambiguous. This CDR3 spans 13 amino acids. In germline, CDR1 is SGHNT, CDR2 YYREEE (reference sequence). Between the trimmed V and J ends, which lost 2 bases and 6 bases, there was a span of 9 bases. The DNA for the CDR3 is TGTGCCAGCAGCTTTCCCGCGTCCAATGAGCAGTTCTTC. Its protein is CASSFPASNEQFF.

V and J are TRBV5-1 and TRBJ1-6, with TRBD1 matching over 12 bases. V was pared by 4 bases and J by 4 bases, with 6 bases of the junction left unmatched. CDR1 and CDR2 from the germline V gene are SGHRS and YFSETQ. The CDR3 totals 17 residues. This CDR3 is CASSRGTGGKYNSPLHF. The CDR3 DNA reads as TGCGCCAGCAGCCGAGGGACAGGGGGCAAGTATAATTCACCCCTCCACTTT. The full variable domain, in which reference TRBV5-1 and TRBJ1-6 provide the parts outside the CDR3, is KAGVTQTPRYLIKTRGQQVTLSCSPISGHRSVSWYQQTPGQGLQFLFEYFSETQRNKGNFPGRFSGRQFSNSRSEMNVSTLELGDSALYLCASSRGTGGKYNSPLHFGNGTRLTVT.

This clone was seen just once. V and J are TRBV2 and TRBJ2-1; 12 bases are a match to TRBD2. This CDR3 region has 17 residues. Trimming at V came to 3 bases and at J to 1 base, leaving 4 bases not matched to a gene. Germline V gene sequence: CDR1 SNHLY, CDR2 FYNNEI. The CDR3 DNA reads as TGTGCCAGCAGTGAGGCTAGCGGGAGGGATTCCTACAATGAGCAGTTCTTC. Translation gives CASSEASGRDSYNEQFF. The variable domain in full, with the rest retrieved from reference TRBV2 and TRBJ2-1, is EPEVTQTPSHQVTQMGQEVILRCVPISNHLYFYWYRQILGQKVEFLVSFYNNEISEKSEIFDDQFSVERPDGSNFTLKIRSTKLEDSAMYFCASSEASGRDSYNEQFFGPGTRLTVL.

As concerns this clone: One end of the junction does not line up with germline, which may come from a read error. At the DNA level, this CDR3 is encoded by other sequences in the same sample as well. Written as DNA, the CDR3 is TGTGCCAGCAGCCCGAGGACTAGCGGCCTCTACGAGCAGTACTTT. Amino acid sequence: CASSPRTSGLYEQYF. The V and J genes are TRBV11-1 and TRBJ2-7, with 10 bases aligning to TRBD2. This CDR3 spans 15 amino acids. Germline-derived CDR1 and CDR2 are SGHAT and FQDESV (reference sequence).

V and J are TRBV5-1 and TRBJ1-1; weak D call: TRBD1 (5 bases). The germline V gene has CDR1 SGHRS and CDR2 YFSETQ. V gave up 4 bases and J gave up 4 bases, with 14 bases separating them. CDR3 length: 14 residues. The chain's CDR3 is CASSPGGGTTEAFF. As DNA, the CDR3 is TGCGCCAGCAGCCCTGGGGGGGGGACCACTGAAGCTTTCTTT. The variable domain in full, with the rest retrieved from reference TRBV5-1 and TRBJ1-1, is KAGVTQTPRYLIKTRGQQVTLSCSPISGHRSVSWYQQTPGQGLQFLFEYFSETQRNKGNFPGRFSGRQFSNSRSEMNVSTLELGDSALYLCASSPGGGTTEAFFGQGTRLTVV.

The rearrangement uses TRBV28 and TRBJ1-4; maybe TRBD1 (5 bases). The CDR3 runs to 17 residues. CDR1 MDHEN and CDR2 SYDVKM come from the germline V gene. V lost 4 bases and J lost 0, with 15 bases in between. The CDR3 DNA is TGTGCCAGCAGTTCCGCTGTTAGGGGTGCAACTAATGAAAAACTGTTTTTT. It encodes CASSSAVRGATNEKLFF.

The rearrangement links TRBV2 to TRBJ1-5; D gene ambiguous. The germline V and J ends were trimmed by 7 bases and 3 bases, with 10 bases remaining between them. CDR3 length: 13 residues. Germline CDR1 and CDR2: SNHLY and FYNNEI. The CDR3 here is CASKRVDNQPQHF. The CDR3 DNA reads as TGTGCCAGCAAGAGGGTCGACAATCAGCCCCAGCATTTT.

This clone came up a few times. This chain links TRBV9 with TRBJ2-7, with 9 bases fitting TRBD1. V gave up 3 bases and J gave up 5 bases; unmatched junction bases: 15. The CDR3 runs 17 residues. The V gene's germline CDR1 is SGDLS and CDR2 YYNGEE. CDR3 residues: CASSAVSGGTGPHEQYF. As DNA, the CDR3 is TGTGCCAGCAGCGCCGTTTCAGGGGGGACAGGGCCACACGAGCAGTACTTC.

The V gene is TRBV6-1, the J gene TRBJ2-7, with 12 bases aligning to TRBD2. J lost 3 bases, V lost 6 bases, and 0 bases had no gene match. CDR1 MNHNS and CDR2 SASEGT come from the germline V gene. The CDR3 totals 13 residues. Here the CDR3 DNA reads TGTGCCAGCAGGACTAGCGGGGGCTACGAGCAGTACTTC. Protein: CASRTSGGYEQYF.

In its sample, this clone was seen once. The chain combines TRBV11-3 with TRBJ1-1; TRBD1 matches at 12 bases. The J segment lost 4 bases and the V segment lost 5 bases, leaving 5 bases of the junction unmatched. Per germline, CDR1 SGHNT and CDR2 YENEEA. The CDR3 contains 15 residues. CDR3 sequence: CASSLRDRGPTEAFF. The CDR3 nucleotides read TGTGCCAGCAGCCTCCGGGACAGGGGGCCCACTGAAGCTTTCTTT.

The V gene is TRBV29-1, the J gene TRBJ2-3; D remains ambiguous. V was shortened by 3 bases and J by 2 bases, with 12 bases between the two germline ends. CDR1 and CDR2 (germline): SQVTM, ANQGSEA. This CDR3 comprises 14 residues. The DNA of the CDR3 is TGCAGCGTTGATCACTATCCAGACACAGATACGCAGTATTTT. Protein product: CSVDHYPDTDTQYF.

In this sample, this clone turned up a few times. The chain employs TRBV9 and TRBJ2-3, with 12 bases aligning to TRBD2. From germline, CDR1 is SGDLS and CDR2 YYNGEE. J gave up 3 bases and V 0 bases, and 8 bases lay outside the gene matches. This CDR3 contains 18 residues. The CDR3 region has the DNA TGTGCCAGCAGCGTAGATGGGCTAGCGGGGGGGAGGACAGATACGCAGTATTTT. Translating gives CASSVDGLAGGRTDTQYF.